A single sample gave rise to the 15 T cell receptor beta chains below, sequenced in a study of T cell responses to AZD1222 COVID-19 vaccine. Using immunoSEQ multiplex PCR, the repertoire was profiled, and TCRdb retains in-frame clones only, with some absent. In the table there are 90,000 to 150,000 clones, 85% to 90% of which are singletons. This sample comprised peripheral blood, obtained on day 0 of AZD1222 vaccination. Receptor source: an adult in good health.

CDR3 sequence reads: CASSQESGSYITDTQYF. The CDR3 DNA is TGCGCCAGCAGCCAAGAGAGCGGGAGTTATATCACAGATACGCAGTATTTT. The chain links TRBV4-3 to TRBJ2-3; 8 bases align to TRBD2. The V segment lost 0 bases and the J segment 2 bases; nucleotides outside the gene matches: 7. Germline values: CDR1 LGHNA, CDR2 YSLEER. This CDR3 has 17 residues.

The genes are TRBV24-1 and TRBJ1-2, with D unresolved. The germline gives CDR1 KGHDR, CDR2 SFDVKD. The CDR3 covers 13 residues. Trimming took 4 bases from V and 8 from J, leaving 13 bases between them. The CDR3 here is CATSDRETSGYTF. The CDR3 DNA sequence: TGTGCCACCAGTGACCGGGAGACAAGCGGCTACACCTTC.

The chain employs TRBV3-1 (or the pseudogene TRBV3-2) and TRBJ1-2; weak D call: TRBD1 (6 bases). The CDR3 runs to 17 residues. Per germline, CDR1 LGHDT and CDR2 YNNKEL (reference sequence). The germline V and J ends were trimmed by 6 bases and 0 bases, with 20 bases remaining between them. Written as DNA, the CDR3 is TGTGCCAGCAGGCCCGCATTGACAGGAGCTTCTAACTATGGCTACACCTTC. Protein: CASRPALTGASNYGYTF.

In its sample, this clone was seen once. The chain couples TRBV2 to TRBJ1-3; TRBD1 is a possible D gene (6 bases). The CDR3 covers 15 residues. Germline CDR1 reads SNHLY; CDR2 reads FYNNEI. Trimming removed 6 bases from V and 2 bases from J, with 14 bases in between. The CDR3 DNA reads TGTGCCAGCAGGGCAACAGGGTTAGCTGGAAACACCATATATTTT. Amino acids: CASRATGLAGNTIYF. Full variable domain (missing parts from reference TRBV2 and TRBJ1-3): EPEVTQTPSHQVTQMGQEVILRCVPISNHLYFYWYRQILGQKVEFLVSFYNNEISEKSEIFDDQFSVERPDGSNFTLKIRSTKLEDSAMYFCASRATGLAGNTIYFGEGSWLTVV.

The genes are TRBV5-1 and TRBJ2-5; D call uncertain. The CDR3 is made up of 16 amino acids. CDR1 is SGHRS and CDR2 is YFSETQ in the germline V gene. V was clipped by 0 bases and J by 2 bases, with 14 bases between them. This CDR3 reads CASSLDVGRRQETQYF. CDR3 coding DNA: TGCGCCAGCAGCTTGGATGTGGGCCGTAGACAAGAGACCCAGTACTTC.

The CDR3 coding sequence is TGTGCCTACGGGGAAAGCTCCTACAATGAGCAGTTCTTC. Translated: CAYGESSYNEQFF. The genes are TRBV30 and TRBJ2-1, with a weak D call TRBD2 (5 bases). Trimming removed 7 bases at V and 0 bases at J, with 10 bases between. The CDR3 has 13 amino acids. Looked up from germline, CDR1 is GTSNPN and CDR2 is SVGIG (reference sequence).

The chain employs TRBV6-2 or TRBV6-3 and TRBJ1-2, with D perhaps TRBD1 (5 bases). V lost 2 bases and J 4 bases, leaving 14 bases between the germline ends. The CDR3 length is 15 residues. Per the germline V gene, CDR1 is MNHEY and CDR2 is SVGEGT. The CDR3 DNA is TGTGCCAGCAGTTACCTAGACGACAGACTCTATGGCTACACCTTC. Translated: CASSYLDDRLYGYTF.

The rearrangement uses TRBV19 and TRBJ1-2; no clear D gene. V was clipped by 1 base and J by 4 bases, with 10 bases between them. Germline V gene sequence: CDR1 LNHDA, CDR2 SQIVND (reference sequence). The CDR3 is made up of 14 amino acids. The CDR3: CASSIGGNIYGYTF. In nucleotides, the CDR3 is TGTGCCAGTAGTATAGGTGGGAATATCTATGGCTACACCTTC.

The rearrangement links TRBV11-2 to TRBJ2-3; 8 bases map to TRBD2. The germline V gene has CDR1 SGHAT and CDR2 FQNNGV. The V segment lost 4 bases and the J segment 1 base; nucleotides outside the gene matches: 4. The CDR3 has 15 residues. The CDR3 protein is CASSSGLARTDTQYF. In DNA, the CDR3 is TGTGCCAGCAGCTCCGGACTAGCCCGCACAGATACGCAGTATTTT.

V and J are TRBV6-5 and TRBJ1-2, with D hard to call. The CDR3 totals 15 residues. Germline lookup yields CDR1 MNHEY and CDR2 SVGAGI. V gave up 6 bases and J gave up 0 bases, with 14 bases separating them. The CDR3 DNA is TGTGCCAGCAGAGGACCCCTCCGGACTAACTATGGCTACACCTTC. It yields the protein CASRGPLRTNYGYTF.

This chain joins TRBV6-6 and TRBJ1-3; D call uncertain. CDR1 and CDR2 (germline): MNHNY, SVGAGI (reference sequence). The CDR3 totals 15 residues. V lost 4 bases, J lost 2 bases, and 12 bases lay in between. The CDR3 sequence is CASSFGTSAGNTIYF. The CDR3 DNA follows: TGTGCCAGCAGTTTCGGCACATCGGCTGGAAACACCATATATTTT.

This chain joins TRBV30 and TRBJ2-5; 10 bases fit TRBD2. CDR1 and CDR2 from the germline V gene are GTSNPN and SVGIG (reference sequence). The CDR3 has 17 residues. V was pared by 1 base and J by 4 bases, with 12 bases of the junction left unmatched. In DNA form, the CDR3 reads TGTGCCTGGAGTGCGAGCGGGAGGGCCCTACGCTCAGAGACCCAGTACTTC. Its protein product is CAWSASGRALRSETQYF.

DNA of the CDR3: TGTGCCAGCAGCCTCGGGGGTAGCGGGATACCCTACGAGCAGTACTTC. Translating it yields CASSLGGSGIPYEQYF. The V and J genes are TRBV3-1 (or the pseudogene TRBV3-2) and TRBJ2-7; 8 positions match TRBD2. V lost 4 bases, J lost 2 bases, and 10 bases stayed unmatched. Germline CDR1 LGHDT, CDR2 YNNKEL (reference sequence). The CDR3 has 16 amino acids.

The rearrangement links TRBV6-2 or TRBV6-3 to TRBJ2-2; 10 bases match TRBD2. The length of the CDR3 is 15 residues. In germline, CDR1 is MNHEY, CDR2 SVGEGT. V lost 6 bases and J lost 5; bases outside the gene matches: 6. The DNA of the CDR3 is TGTGCCAGCAGCTCCCTAGCGGGGGTAACCGGGGAGCTGTTTTTT. Encoded protein: CASSSLAGVTGELFF.

The CDR3 nucleotides read TGTGCCAGTAGTATTTGGGGGGCGGGACAGAACTCTGGGGCCAACGTCCTGACTTTC. It translates to CASSIWGAGQNSGANVLTF. This sequence joins TRBV19 and TRBJ2-6, with TRBD1 as a possible D gene (7 bases). Germline lookup yields CDR1 LNHDA and CDR2 SQIVND (reference sequence). There are 19 residues in the CDR3. The V and J ends lost 3 bases and 0 bases respectively, with 18 bases between them.